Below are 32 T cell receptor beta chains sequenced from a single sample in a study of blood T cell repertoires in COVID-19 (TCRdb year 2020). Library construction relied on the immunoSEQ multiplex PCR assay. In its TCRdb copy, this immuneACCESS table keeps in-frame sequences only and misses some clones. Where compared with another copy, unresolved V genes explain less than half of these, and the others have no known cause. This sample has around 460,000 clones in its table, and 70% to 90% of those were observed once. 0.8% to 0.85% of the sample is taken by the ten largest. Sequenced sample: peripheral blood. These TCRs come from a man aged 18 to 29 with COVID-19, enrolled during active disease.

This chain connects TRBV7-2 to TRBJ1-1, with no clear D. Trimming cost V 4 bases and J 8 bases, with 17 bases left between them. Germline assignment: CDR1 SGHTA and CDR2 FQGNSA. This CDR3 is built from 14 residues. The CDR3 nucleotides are TGTGCCAGCAGCTCCCTCATTCCTGTGAGAGAAGCTTTCTTT. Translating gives CASSSLIPVREAFF.

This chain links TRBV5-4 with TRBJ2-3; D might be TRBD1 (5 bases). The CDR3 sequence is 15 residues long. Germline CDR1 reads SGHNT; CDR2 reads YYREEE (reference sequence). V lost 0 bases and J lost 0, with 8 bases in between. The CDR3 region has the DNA TGTGCCAGCAGCTTGGACCAGGGTAGCACAGATACGCAGTATTTT. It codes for CASSLDQGSTDTQYF.

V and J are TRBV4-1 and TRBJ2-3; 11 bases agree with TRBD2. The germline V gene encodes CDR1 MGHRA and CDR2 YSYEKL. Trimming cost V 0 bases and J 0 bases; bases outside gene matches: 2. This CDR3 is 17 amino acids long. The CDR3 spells CASSQEGTSGSTDTQYF. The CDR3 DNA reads TGCGCCAGCAGCCAAGAAGGGACTAGCGGTAGCACAGATACGCAGTATTTT.

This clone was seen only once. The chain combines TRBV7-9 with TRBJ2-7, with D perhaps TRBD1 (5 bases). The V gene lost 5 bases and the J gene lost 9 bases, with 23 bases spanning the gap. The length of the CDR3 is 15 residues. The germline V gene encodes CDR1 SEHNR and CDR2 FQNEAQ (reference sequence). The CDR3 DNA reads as TGTGCCAGCAGCCCAGGGATGCGTGGAGTGAAGGTGCAGTACTTC. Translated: CASSPGMRGVKVQYF.

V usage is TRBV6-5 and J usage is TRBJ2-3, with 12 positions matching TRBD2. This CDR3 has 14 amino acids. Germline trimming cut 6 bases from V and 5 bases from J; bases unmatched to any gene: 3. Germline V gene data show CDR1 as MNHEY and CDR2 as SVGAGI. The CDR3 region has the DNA TGTGCCAGCAGCATGACTAGCGGGGGAGATACGCAGTATTTT. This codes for CASSMTSGGDTQYF.

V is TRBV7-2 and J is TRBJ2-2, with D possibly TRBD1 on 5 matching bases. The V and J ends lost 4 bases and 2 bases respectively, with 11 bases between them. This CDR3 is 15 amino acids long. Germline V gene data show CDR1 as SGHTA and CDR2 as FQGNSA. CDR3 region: CASSYKQVNTGELFF. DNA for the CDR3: TGTGCCAGCAGCTACAAACAGGTTAACACCGGGGAGCTGTTTTTT.

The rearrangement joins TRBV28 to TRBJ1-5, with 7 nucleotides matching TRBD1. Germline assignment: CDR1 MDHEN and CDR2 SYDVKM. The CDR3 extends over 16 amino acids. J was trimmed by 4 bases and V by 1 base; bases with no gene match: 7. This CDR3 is CASSLYRAGGNQPQHF. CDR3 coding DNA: TGTGCCAGCAGTTTATATAGGGCAGGGGGGAATCAGCCCCAGCATTTT.

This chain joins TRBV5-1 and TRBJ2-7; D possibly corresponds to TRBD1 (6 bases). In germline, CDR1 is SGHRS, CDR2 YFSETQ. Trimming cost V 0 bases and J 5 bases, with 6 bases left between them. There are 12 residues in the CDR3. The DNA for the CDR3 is TGCGCCAGCAGCTTGGACAGGGACGAGCAGTACTTC. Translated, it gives CASSLDRDEQYF.

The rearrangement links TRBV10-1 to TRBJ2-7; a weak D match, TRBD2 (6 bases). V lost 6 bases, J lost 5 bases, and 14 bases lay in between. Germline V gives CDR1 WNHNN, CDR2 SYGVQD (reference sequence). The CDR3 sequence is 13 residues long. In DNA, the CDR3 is TGCGCCAGCAGGCCCGCGGGGAGCCACGAGCAGTACTTC. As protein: CASRPAGSHEQYF.

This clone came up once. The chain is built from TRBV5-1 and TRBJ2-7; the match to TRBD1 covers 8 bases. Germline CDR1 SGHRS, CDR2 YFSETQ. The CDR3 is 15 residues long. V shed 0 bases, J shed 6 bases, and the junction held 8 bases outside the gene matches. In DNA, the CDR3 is TGCGCCAGCAGCTTGGTATTGGACAGGGAGACCGAGCAGTACTTC. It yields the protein CASSLVLDRETEQYF. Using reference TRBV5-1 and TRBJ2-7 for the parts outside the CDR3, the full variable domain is KAGVTQTPRYLIKTRGQQVTLSCSPISGHRSVSWYQQTPGQGLQFLFEYFSETQRNKGNFPGRFSGRQFSNSRSEMNVSTLELGDSALYLCASSLVLDRETEQYFGPGTRLTVT.

For the CDR3, the DNA is TGTGCCAGCAGCTCCCGACAGGGGGGAAACTACGAGCAGTACTTC. As protein: CASSSRQGGNYEQYF. The gene calls are TRBV7-9 and TRBJ2-7, with 9 bases aligning to TRBD1. The CDR3 has 15 residues. V lost 4 bases and J lost 3; bases outside the gene matches: 7. Germline V gene lookup returns CDR1 SEHNR and CDR2 FQNEAQ (reference sequence). Drawing the rest from reference TRBV7-9 and TRBJ2-7, the complete variable domain is DTGVSQNPRHKITKRGQNVTFRCDPISEHNRLYWYRQTLGQGPEFLTYFQNEAQLEKSRLLSDRFSAERPKGSFSTLEIQRTEQGDSAMYLCASSSRQGGNYEQYFGPGTRLTVT.

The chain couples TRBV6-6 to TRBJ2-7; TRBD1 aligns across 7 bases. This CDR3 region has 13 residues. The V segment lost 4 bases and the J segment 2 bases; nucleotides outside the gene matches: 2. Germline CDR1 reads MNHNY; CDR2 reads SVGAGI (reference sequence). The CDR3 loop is CASSWDRAYEQYF. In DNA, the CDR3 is TGTGCCAGCAGTTGGGACAGAGCCTACGAGCAGTACTTC.

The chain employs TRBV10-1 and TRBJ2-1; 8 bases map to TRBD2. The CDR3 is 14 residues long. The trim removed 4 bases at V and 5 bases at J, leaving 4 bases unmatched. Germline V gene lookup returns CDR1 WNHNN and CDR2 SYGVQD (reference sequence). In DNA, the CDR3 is TGCGCCAGCAGTGCGGGACTAGACCACAATGAGCAGTTCTTC. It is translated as CASSAGLDHNEQFF.

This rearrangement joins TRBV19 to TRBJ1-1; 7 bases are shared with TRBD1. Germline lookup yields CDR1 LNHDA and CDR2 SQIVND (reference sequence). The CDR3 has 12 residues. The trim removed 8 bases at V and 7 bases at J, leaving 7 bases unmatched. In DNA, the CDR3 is TGTGCCAGTGACGACAGGGTTGGTGAAGCTTTCTTT. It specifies CASDDRVGEAFF.

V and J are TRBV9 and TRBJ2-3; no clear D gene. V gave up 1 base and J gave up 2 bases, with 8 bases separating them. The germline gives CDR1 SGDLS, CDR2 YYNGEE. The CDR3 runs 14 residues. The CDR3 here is CASSVSAYTDTQYF. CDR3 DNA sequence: TGTGCCAGCAGCGTATCCGCGTACACAGATACGCAGTATTTT.

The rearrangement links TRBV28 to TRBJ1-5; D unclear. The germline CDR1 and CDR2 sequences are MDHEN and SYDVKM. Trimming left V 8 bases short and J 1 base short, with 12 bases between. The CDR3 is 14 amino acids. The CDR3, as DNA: TGTGCCAGCCAGAGGGAGAACAGCAATCAGCCCCAGCATTTT. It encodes CASQRENSNQPQHF.

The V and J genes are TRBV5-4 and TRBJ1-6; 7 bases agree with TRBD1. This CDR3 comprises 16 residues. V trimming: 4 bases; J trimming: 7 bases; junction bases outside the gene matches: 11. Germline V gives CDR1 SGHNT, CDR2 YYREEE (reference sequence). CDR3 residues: CASSSAPGQRNSPLHF. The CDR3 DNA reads TGTGCCAGCAGCAGCGCCCCGGGACAGAGAAATTCACCCCTCCACTTT.

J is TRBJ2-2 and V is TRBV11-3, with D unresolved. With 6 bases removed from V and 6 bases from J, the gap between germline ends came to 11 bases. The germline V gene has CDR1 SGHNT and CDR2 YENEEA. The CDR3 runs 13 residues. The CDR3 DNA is TGTGCCAGCAGTCAATCCAAATCCGGGGAGCTGTTTTTT. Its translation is CASSQSKSGELFF.

The CDR3 DNA reads as TGTGCCAGCAGTCCGACAGCGTTGAAAACAGATACGCAGTATTTT. Translated, it gives CASSPTALKTDTQYF. The chain joins TRBV3-1 (or the pseudogene TRBV3-2) to TRBJ2-3, with D perhaps matching TRBD1 (5 bases). Deletions cut 6 bases from V and 3 bases from J, with 16 bases between. CDR3 length equals 15 residues. CDR1 LGHDT and CDR2 YNNKEL come from the germline V gene (reference sequence).

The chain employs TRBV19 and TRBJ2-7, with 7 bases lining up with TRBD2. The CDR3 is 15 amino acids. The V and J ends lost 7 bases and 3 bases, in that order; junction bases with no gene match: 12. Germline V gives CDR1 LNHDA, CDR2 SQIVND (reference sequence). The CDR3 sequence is CASTLSTRGIYEQYF. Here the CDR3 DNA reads TGTGCCAGTACCCTCTCTACGCGGGGGATCTACGAGCAGTACTTC.

The CDR3: CASSEIPPGPGTQYF. The CDR3 DNA reads as TGTGCCAGCAGTGAAATCCCCCCAGGCCCCGGCACGCAGTATTTT. The chain employs TRBV2 and TRBJ2-3; no clear D. Germline CDR1 and CDR2: SNHLY and FYNNEI. V was pared by 2 bases and J by 9 bases, with 18 bases between. The CDR3 contains 15 residues.

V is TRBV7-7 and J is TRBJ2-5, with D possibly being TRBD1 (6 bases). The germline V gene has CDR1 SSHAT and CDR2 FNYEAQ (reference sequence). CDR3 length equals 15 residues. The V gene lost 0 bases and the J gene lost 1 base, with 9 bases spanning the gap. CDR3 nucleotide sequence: TGTGCCAGCAGCTTAGCCAGGGGCGCCCAAGAGACCCAGTACTTC. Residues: CASSLARGAQETQYF. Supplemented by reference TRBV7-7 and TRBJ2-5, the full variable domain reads GAGVSQSPRYKVTKRGQDVTLRCDPISSHATLYWYQQALGQGPEFLTYFNYEAQPDKSGLPSDRFSAERPEGSISTLTIQRTEQRDSAMYRCASSLARGAQETQYFGPGTRLLVL.

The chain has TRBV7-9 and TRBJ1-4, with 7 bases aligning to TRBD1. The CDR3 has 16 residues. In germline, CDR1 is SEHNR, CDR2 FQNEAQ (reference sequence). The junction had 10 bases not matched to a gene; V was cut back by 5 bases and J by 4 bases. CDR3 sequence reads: CASSLDRDSVNEKLFF. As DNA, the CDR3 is TGTGCCAGCAGCCTTGACCGGGACAGCGTTAATGAAAAACTGTTTTTT. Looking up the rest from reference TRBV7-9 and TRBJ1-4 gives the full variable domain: DTGVSQNPRHKITKRGQNVTFRCDPISEHNRLYWYRQTLGQGPEFLTYFQNEAQLEKSRLLSDRFSAERPKGSFSTLEIQRTEQGDSAMYLCASSLDRDSVNEKLFFGSGTQLSVL.

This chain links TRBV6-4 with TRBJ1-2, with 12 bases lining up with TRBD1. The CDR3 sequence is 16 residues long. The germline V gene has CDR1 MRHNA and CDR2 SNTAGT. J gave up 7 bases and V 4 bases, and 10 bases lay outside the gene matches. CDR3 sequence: CASSVTPGTGGGGYTF. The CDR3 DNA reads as TGTGCCAGCAGTGTTACCCCCGGGACAGGGGGCGGTGGCTACACCTTC.

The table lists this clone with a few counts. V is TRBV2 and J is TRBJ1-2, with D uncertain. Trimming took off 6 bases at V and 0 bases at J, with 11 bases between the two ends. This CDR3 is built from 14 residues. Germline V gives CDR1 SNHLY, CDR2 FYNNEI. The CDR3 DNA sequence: TGTGCCAGCAGGCATGGGAGGACTAACTATGGCTACACCTTC. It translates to CASRHGRTNYGYTF.

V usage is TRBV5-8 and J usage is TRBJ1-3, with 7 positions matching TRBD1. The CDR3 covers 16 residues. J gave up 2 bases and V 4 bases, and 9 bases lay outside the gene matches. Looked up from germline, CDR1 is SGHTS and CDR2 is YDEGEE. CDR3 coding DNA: TGTGCCAGCAGCAACTATGACAGGGAGCCTGGAAACACCATATATTTT. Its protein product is CASSNYDREPGNTIYF.

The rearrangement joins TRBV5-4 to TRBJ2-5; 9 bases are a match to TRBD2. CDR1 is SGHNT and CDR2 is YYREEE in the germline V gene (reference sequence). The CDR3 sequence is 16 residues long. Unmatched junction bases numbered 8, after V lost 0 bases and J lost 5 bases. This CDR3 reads CASSLEPRGGRETQYF. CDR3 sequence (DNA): TGTGCCAGCAGCTTGGAACCGCGGGGGGGTAGGGAGACCCAGTACTTC. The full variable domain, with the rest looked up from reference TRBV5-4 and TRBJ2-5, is ETGVTQSPTHLIKTRGQQVTLRCSSQSGHNTVSWYQQALGQGPQFIFQYYREEENGRGNFPPRFSGLQFPNYSSELNVNALELDDSALYLCASSLEPRGGRETQYFGPGTRLLVL.

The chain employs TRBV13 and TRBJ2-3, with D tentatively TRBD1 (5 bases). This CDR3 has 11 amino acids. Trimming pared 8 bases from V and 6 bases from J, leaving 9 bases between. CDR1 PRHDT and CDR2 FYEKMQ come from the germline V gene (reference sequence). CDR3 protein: CASQGSDTQYF. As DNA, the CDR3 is TGTGCCAGCCAGGGATCTGATACGCAGTATTTT.

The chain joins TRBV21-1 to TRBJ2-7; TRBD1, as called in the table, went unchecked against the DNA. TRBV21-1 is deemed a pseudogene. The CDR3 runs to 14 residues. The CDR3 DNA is TGTGCCAGCAGCAACGGGACAGGGTGTCACGAGCAGTACTTC. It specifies CASSNGTGCHEQYF.

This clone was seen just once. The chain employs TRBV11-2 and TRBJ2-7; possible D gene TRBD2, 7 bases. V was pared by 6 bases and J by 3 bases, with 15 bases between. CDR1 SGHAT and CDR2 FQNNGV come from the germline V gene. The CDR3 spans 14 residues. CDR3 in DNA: TGTGCCAGCAGACCCGGGGGGCCGAGCTACGAGCAGTACTTC. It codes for CASRPGGPSYEQYF.

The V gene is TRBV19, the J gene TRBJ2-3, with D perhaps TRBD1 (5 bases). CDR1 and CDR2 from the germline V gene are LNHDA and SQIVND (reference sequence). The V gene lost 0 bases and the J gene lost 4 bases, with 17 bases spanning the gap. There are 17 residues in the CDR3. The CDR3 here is CASSIDRYQGMADTQYF. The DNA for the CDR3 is TGTGCCAGTAGTATAGATCGGTATCAGGGCATGGCAGATACGCAGTATTTT. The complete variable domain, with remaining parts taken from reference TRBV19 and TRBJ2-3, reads DGGITQSPKYLFRKEGQNVTLSCEQNLNHDAMYWYRQDPGQGLRLIYYSQIVNDFQKGDIAEGYSVSREKKESFPLTVTSAQKNPTAFYLCASSIDRYQGMADTQYFGPGTRLTVL.

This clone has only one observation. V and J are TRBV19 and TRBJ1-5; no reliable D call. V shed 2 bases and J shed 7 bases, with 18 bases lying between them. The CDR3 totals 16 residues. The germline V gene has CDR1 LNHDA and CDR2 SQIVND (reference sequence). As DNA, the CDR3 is TGTGCCAGTAGTATAAGCGGCAGACGAGGTGGGCAGCCCCAGCATTTT. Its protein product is CASSISGRRGGQPQHF.